This T cell receptor beta chain was sequenced during a study of OX40 agonist ivuxolimab in advanced cancers. This CDR3 is built from 16 residues. The germline gives CDR1 SGHDT, CDR2 YYEEEE. The junction had 7 bases not matched to a gene; V was cut back by 4 bases and J by 3 bases. Clones were sequenced by immunoSEQ multiplex PCR, and TCRdb holds only the in-frame ones, with some missing. The sample lists under 200,000 clones; 94% were seen once. The V gene is TRBV5-6, the J gene TRBJ2-2, with 9 bases identical to TRBD2. This sequence was found in an adult with an advanced solid tumor such as melanoma, head and neck, liver or kidney cancer. Material: CD4+ or CD8+ T cells sorted from blood, obtained in a trial of the OX40 agonist ivuxolimab. CDR3 coding DNA: TGTGCCAGCAGCCCTAGCGGGGAGGTCTACACCGGGGAGCTGTTTTTT. It is translated as CASSPSGEVYTGELFF.